The clone carrying this T cell receptor (beta chain) was picked up one time. The antigen remains undetermined. Libraries were prepared by immunoSEQ multiplex PCR; TCRdb keeps only in-frame clonotypes and omits some of them. Of about 21,000 clones in the sample, around 92% are singletons; the top ten hold 4.5% to 6%. The data were obtained in a study of a mutant IDH1 vaccine in newly diagnosed glioma. Study-level information: The vaccination schedule gave patients eight doses in weeks 1, 3, 5, 7, 11, 15, 19 and 23. Commencement of vaccination occurred 4-6 weeks following radiotherapy alone, or concurrently with temozolomide cycles. Of the patients given treatment, approximately 60% were male and approximately 40% were female, and a mean age of around 44 years was recorded.

As to time point: week 11, during vaccination. Vaccinated patients received 300 ug of mutant IDH1 20-mer peptide per dose, with topical imiquimod. This TCR derives from a woman in her thirties or forties with glioma. The specimen comprised PBMCs, sampled from a glioma patient whose treatment included an IDH1 peptide vaccine.

This chain's CDR3 is CASSPGVGANVLTF. The CDR3 DNA is TGTGCCAGCAGCCCAGGGGTCGGGGCCAACGTCCTGACTTTC. V is TRBV5-6 and J is TRBJ2-6; TRBD1 is a possible D gene (6 bases). Germline values: CDR1 SGHDT, CDR2 YYEEEE. The CDR3 has 14 residues. Trimming left V 4 bases short and J 4 bases short, with 9 bases between.